These 8 T cell receptor beta chains were all obtained from the same sample, sequenced in a study of vaccination and CD4 T cells after COVID-19. The Oncomine TCR Beta short-read assay was applied to DNA of cultured CD4+ T cells. TCRdb independently ran MiXCR on the PCR reads; one entry per CDR3 protein. The sample has more than 20,000 distinct CDR3 sequences, 38% seen once; the top ten hold 4.5% to 5%. Antigens for these TCRs are unknown. The sample's treatment: roughly 11-day PBMC culture with coronavirus spike peptide pools or control peptides (ViraFEST assay). Sample: CD4+ T cells from blood, cultured in vitro, taken before SARS-CoV-2 vaccination. These receptors came from a human donor who had recovered from COVID-19.

The rearrangement joins TRBV7-6 to TRBJ2-1; 12 bases match TRBD2. Germline values: CDR1 SGHVS, CDR2 FNYEAQ. With 5 bases clipped from V and 7 bases from J, the junction kept 12 bases outside the gene matches. CDR3 length equals 17 residues. CDR3 region: CASSRRLAGDAMNEQFF. DNA for the CDR3: TGTGCCAGCAGCCGAAGACTAGCGGGAGACGCCATGAATGAGCAGTTCTTC. Based on the CDR3 plus reference TRBV7-6 and TRBJ2-1, the full variable domain is GAGVSQSPRYKVTKRGQDVALRCDPISGHVSLYWYRQALGQGPEFLTYFNYEAQQDKSGLPNDRFSAERPEGSISTLTIQRTEQRDSAMYRCASSRRLAGDAMNEQFFGPGTRLTVL.

The V gene is TRBV28, the J gene TRBJ2-7, with 10 bases lining up with TRBD2. Germline V CDR1 and CDR2: MDHEN, SYDVKM. J lost 2 bases, V lost 7 bases, and 5 bases had no gene match. This CDR3 is 14 amino acids long. CDR3 in amino acids: CASTRTSGPYEQYF. In DNA form, the CDR3 reads TGTGCCAGCACCCGGACTAGCGGTCCCTACGAGCAGTACTTC.

The chain links TRBV20-1 to TRBJ2-3; the D gene could be TRBD1 or TRBD2 (6 bases each). Between the trimmed V and J ends, which lost 2 bases and 1 base, there was a span of 25 bases. Germline V gene sequence: CDR1 DFQATT, CDR2 SNEGSKA (reference sequence). The CDR3 totals 19 residues. The CDR3 DNA reads as TGCAGTGCTAGAAGCCGCCGTCCGGGGGCCATTTCCGGCACAGATACGCAGTATTTT. This sequence encodes CSARSRRPGAISGTDTQYF.

CDR3 bases: TGTGCCAGCAGTTCCCCCGGGATGGTACACACTTATGGCTACACCTTC. Protein sequence: CASSSPGMVHTYGYTF. The chain couples TRBV6-5 to TRBJ1-2; unclear D gene. Germline lookup yields CDR1 MNHEY and CDR2 SVGAGI. This CDR3 contains 16 residues. The V gene lost 4 bases and the J gene lost 5 bases, with 20 bases spanning the gap.

V usage is TRBV7-3 and J usage is TRBJ2-7, with D perhaps assigned TRBD1 or TRBD2 (5 bases each). The germline V gene has CDR1 SGHTA and CDR2 FQGTGA. V was shortened by 5 bases and J by 0 bases, with 14 bases between the two germline ends. This CDR3 has 15 residues. CDR3 nucleotides: TGTGCCAGCAGCCGGGACCCGGGAAGCTCCTACGAGCAGTACTTC. It encodes CASSRDPGSSYEQYF.

The CDR3 loop reads CASSHGGLAVYNEQFF. In nucleotides, the CDR3 is TGCGCCAGCAGCCACGGCGGACTAGCGGTCTACAATGAGCAGTTCTTC. The chain combines TRBV4-1 with TRBJ2-1; 10 nucleotides match TRBD2. Germline CDR1 is MGHRA and CDR2 is YSYEKL. After removal of 3 bases from V and 3 bases from J, the junction contained 5 bases not matched to a gene. The CDR3 totals 16 residues.

The rearrangement uses TRBV19 and TRBJ2-7, with TRBD1 as a possible D gene (5 bases). V shed 4 bases and J shed 0 bases, with 10 bases lying between them. CDR1 and CDR2 from the germline V gene are LNHDA and SQIVND (reference sequence). This CDR3 comprises 14 residues. CDR3: CASSSHRSSYEQYF. CDR3 nucleotides: TGTGCCAGTAGTAGCCACAGGAGCTCCTACGAGCAGTACTTC.

As DNA, the CDR3 is TGTGCCAGCTCCAAGGAGGGGTTCAACGAGCAGTACTTC. Encoded protein: CASSKEGFNEQYF. This chain connects TRBV7-9 to TRBJ2-7; D perhaps matches TRBD2 (6 bases). This CDR3 is built from 13 residues. Germline-derived CDR1 and CDR2 are SEHNR and FQNEAQ (reference sequence). Between the trimmed V and J ends, which lost 8 bases and 5 bases, there was a span of 16 bases.